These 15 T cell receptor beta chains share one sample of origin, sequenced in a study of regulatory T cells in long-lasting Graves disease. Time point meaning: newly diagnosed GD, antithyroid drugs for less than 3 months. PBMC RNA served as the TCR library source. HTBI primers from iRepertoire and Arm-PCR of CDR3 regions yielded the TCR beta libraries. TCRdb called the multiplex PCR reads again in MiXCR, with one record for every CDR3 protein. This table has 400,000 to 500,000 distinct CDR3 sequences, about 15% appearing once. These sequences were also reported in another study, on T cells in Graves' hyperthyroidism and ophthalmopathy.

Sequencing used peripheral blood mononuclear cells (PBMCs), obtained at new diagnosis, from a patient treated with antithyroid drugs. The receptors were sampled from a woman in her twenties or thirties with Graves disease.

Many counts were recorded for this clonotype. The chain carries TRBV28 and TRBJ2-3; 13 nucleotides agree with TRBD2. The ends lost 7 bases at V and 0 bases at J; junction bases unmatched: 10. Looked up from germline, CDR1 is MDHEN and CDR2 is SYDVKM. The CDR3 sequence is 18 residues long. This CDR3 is CASTRTSGRYSSTDTQYF. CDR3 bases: TGTGCCAGCACCAGGACTAGCGGGAGATATTCTAGCACAGATACGCAGTATTTT.

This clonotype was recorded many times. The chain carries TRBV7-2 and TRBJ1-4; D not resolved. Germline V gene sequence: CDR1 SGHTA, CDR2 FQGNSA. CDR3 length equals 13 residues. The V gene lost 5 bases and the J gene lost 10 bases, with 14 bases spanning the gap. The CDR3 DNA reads TGTGCCAGCAGCGCCCCGTGGTTCGGAAAACTGTTTTTT. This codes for CASSAPWFGKLFF.

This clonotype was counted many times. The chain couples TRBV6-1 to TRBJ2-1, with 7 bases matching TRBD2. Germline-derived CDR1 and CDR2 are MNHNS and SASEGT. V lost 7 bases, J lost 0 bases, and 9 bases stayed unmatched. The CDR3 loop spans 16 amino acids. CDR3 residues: CASNFGGGSSYNEQFF. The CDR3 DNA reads TGTGCCAGCAACTTTGGTGGCGGGAGCTCCTACAATGAGCAGTTCTTC.

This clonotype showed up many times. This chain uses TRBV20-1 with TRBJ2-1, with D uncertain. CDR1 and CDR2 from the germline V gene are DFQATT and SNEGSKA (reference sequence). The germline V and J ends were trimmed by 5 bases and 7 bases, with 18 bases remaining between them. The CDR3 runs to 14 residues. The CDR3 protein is CSADIDPVGNEQFF. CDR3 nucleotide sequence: TGCAGTGCTGACATCGACCCGGTTGGTAATGAGCAGTTCTTC.

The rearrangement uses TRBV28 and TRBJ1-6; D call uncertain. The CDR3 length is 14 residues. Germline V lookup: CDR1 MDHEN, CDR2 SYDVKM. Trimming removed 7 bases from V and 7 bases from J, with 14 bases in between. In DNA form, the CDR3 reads TGTGCCAGCACCCCCTTACGCGGGAATTCACCCCTCCACTTT. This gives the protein CASTPLRGNSPLHF.

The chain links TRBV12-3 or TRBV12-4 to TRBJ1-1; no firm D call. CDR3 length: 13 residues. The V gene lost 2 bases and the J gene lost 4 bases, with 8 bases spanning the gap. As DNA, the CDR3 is TGTGCCAGCAGTTTAAGGTGGAGCACTGAAGCTTTCTTT. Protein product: CASSLRWSTEAFF.

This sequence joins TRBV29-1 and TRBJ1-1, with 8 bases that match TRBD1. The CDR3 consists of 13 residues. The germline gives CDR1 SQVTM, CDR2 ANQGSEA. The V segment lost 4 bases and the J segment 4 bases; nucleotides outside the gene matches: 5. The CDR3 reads CSVVLGQVTEAFF. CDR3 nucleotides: TGCAGCGTTGTTCTGGGACAGGTCACTGAAGCTTTCTTT.

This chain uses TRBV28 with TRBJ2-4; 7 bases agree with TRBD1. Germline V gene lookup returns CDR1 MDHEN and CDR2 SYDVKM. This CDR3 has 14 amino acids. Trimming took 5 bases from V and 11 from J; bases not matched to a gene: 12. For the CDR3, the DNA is TGTGCCAGCAGTCTAACAGGGGCCGGAGACGTTCAGTACTTC. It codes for CASSLTGAGDVQYF.

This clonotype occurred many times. CDR3: CSARQATSTDTQYF. In DNA, the CDR3 is TGCAGTGCTAGGCAGGCTACTAGCACAGATACGCAGTATTTT. The V and J genes are TRBV20-1 and TRBJ2-3; D unclear. The germline V gene encodes CDR1 DFQATT and CDR2 SNEGSKA (reference sequence). Trimming left V 3 bases short and J 0 bases short, with 10 bases between. The CDR3 is made up of 14 amino acids.

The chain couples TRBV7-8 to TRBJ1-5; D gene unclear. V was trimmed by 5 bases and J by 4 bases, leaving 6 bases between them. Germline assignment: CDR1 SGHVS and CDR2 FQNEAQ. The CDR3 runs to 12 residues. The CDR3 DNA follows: TGTGCCAGCAGCACCGCAAATCAGCCCCAGCATTTT. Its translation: CASSTANQPQHF.

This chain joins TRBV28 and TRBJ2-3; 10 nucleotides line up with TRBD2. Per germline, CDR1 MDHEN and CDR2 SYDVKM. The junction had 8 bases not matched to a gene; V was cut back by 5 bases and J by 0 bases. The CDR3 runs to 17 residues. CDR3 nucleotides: TGTGCCAGCAGTATAGCGGGAGGACGGGGTAGCACAGATACGCAGTATTTT. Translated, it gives CASSIAGGRGSTDTQYF.

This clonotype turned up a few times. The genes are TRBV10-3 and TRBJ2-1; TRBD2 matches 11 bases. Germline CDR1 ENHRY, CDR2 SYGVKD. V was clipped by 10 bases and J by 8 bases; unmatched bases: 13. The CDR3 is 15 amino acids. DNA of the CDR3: TGTGCCACAGGGGGACAGGGACTAGCGGCCGATGAGCAGTTCTTC. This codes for CATGGQGLAADEQFF.

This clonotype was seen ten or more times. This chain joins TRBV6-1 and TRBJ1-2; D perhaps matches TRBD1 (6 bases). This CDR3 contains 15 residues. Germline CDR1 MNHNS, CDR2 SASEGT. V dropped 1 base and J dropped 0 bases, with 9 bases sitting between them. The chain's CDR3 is CASSEGQAANYGYTF. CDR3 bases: TGTGCCAGCAGTGAAGGACAGGCCGCTAACTATGGCTACACCTTC.

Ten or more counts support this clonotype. The DNA of the CDR3 is TGTGCCAGCAGCCGGTCCAAAGTAACGGGTGAGCAGTTCTTC. Encoded protein: CASSRSKVTGEQFF. The chain is built from TRBV3-1 and TRBJ2-3; D is ambiguous. Matching the DNA end better, TRBJ2-1 makes the J call doubtful. The germline gives CDR1 LGHDT, CDR2 YNNKEL (reference sequence). The CDR3 runs to 14 residues.

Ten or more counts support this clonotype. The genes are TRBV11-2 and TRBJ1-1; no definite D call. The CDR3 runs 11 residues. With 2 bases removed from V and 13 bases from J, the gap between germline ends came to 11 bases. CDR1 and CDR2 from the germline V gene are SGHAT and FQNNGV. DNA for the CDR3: TGTGCCAGCAGCTTAATTTTAGTTGTTTTCTTT. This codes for CASSLILVVFF.